These 24 T cell receptor beta chains came from one sample sequenced in a study of blood T cell repertoires in COVID-19. Only in-frame clones appear in the TCRdb table, and some are missing; sequencing was by immunoSEQ multiplex PCR. The top ten hold 1.5% to 2% of the sample, which has about 36,000 clones, 60% to 85% seen once. Sequencing was carried out using peripheral blood. These receptors were collected from a man between 60 and 75 years old with active COVID-19.

The DNA for the CDR3 is TGTGCCAGCAGTCTACTCGGACAGGACTACGAGCAGTACTTC. It is translated as CASSLLGQDYEQYF. The chain combines TRBV6-6 with TRBJ2-7, with TRBD1 identical over 7 bases. The germline CDR1 and CDR2 sequences are MNHNY and SVGAGI (reference sequence). The trim removed 5 bases at V and 3 bases at J, leaving 7 bases unmatched. This CDR3 is built from 14 residues.

The chain recombines TRBV5-8 with TRBJ2-5; perhaps TRBD1 as D (6 bases). The CDR3 runs 14 residues. Trimming pared 0 bases from V and 4 bases from J, leaving 10 bases between. Germline CDR1 SGHTS, CDR2 YDEGEE. The CDR3 loop is CASSLGTDGETQYF. The DNA for the CDR3 is TGTGCCAGCAGCTTGGGGACAGACGGAGAGACCCAGTACTTC. The full variable domain, its missing parts supplied by reference TRBV5-8 and TRBJ2-5, is EAGVTQSPTHLIKTRGQQATLRCSPISGHTSVYWYQQALGLGLQFLLWYDEGEERNRGNFPPRFSGRQFPNYSSELNVNALELEDSALYLCASSLGTDGETQYFGPGTRLLVL.

The chain joins TRBV5-1 to TRBJ1-1; D gene ambiguous. Trimming removed 7 bases from V and 2 bases from J, with 15 bases in between. CDR1 and CDR2 from the germline V gene are SGHRS and YFSETQ. CDR3 length equals 14 residues. The CDR3 here is CASSTTSDNTEAFF. The DNA for the CDR3 is TGCGCCAGCTCCACTACCTCCGATAACACTGAAGCTTTCTTT.

The chain employs TRBV30 and TRBJ2-5; weak D call: TRBD1 (7 bases). The CDR3 contains 14 residues. Germline CDR1 is GTSNPN and CDR2 is SVGIG (reference sequence). Trimming pared 5 bases from V and 5 bases from J, leaving 18 bases between. Written as DNA, the CDR3 is TGTGCCTGGCGCAACCCAGGGGGGCGGGAGACCCAGTACTTC. The encoded protein is CAWRNPGGRETQYF.

This chain links TRBV30 with TRBJ2-4; no firm D call. CDR1 and CDR2 (germline): GTSNPN, SVGIG (reference sequence). CDR3 length equals 14 residues. The V end lost 8 bases, the J end lost 0 bases, and 14 bases lay between the germline ends. This CDR3 reads CAGSFGVAKNIQYF. For the CDR3, the DNA is TGTGCCGGATCCTTCGGAGTAGCCAAAAACATTCAGTACTTC.

Note on this clone: One end of the junction does not line up with germline, which may come from a read error. The chain joins TRBV27 to TRBJ1-2, with D possibly matching TRBD1 (5 bases). The CDR3 length is 13 residues. Germline CDR1 MNHEY, CDR2 SMNVEV (reference sequence). The CDR3 DNA reads TGTGCCAGCAGTCTAGCGGGACTCTCTGGGACCATCTTC. Encoded protein: CASSLAGLSGTIF.

The chain has TRBV11-2 and TRBJ1-6; the match to TRBD1 covers 7 bases. The CDR3 length is 16 residues. Germline CDR1 is SGHAT and CDR2 is FQNNGV. V lost 1 base, J lost 9 bases, and 9 bases stayed unmatched. Here the CDR3 reads CASSLAGQERTSPLHF. For the CDR3, the DNA is TGTGCCAGCAGCTTAGCCGGACAGGAGCGGACTTCACCCCTCCACTTT. The complete variable domain, with remaining parts taken from reference TRBV11-2 and TRBJ1-6, reads EAGVAQSPRYKIIEKRQSVAFWCNPISGHATLYWYQQILGQGPKLLIQFQNNGVVDDSQLPKDRFSAERLKGVDSTLKIQPAKLEDSAVYLCASSLAGQERTSPLHFGNGTRLTVT.

J is TRBJ1-5 and V is TRBV9; D is unresolved. Germline CDR1 reads SGDLS; CDR2 reads YYNGEE. This CDR3 spans 15 amino acids. Trimming cost V 4 bases and J 1 base, with 12 bases left between them. The CDR3 DNA sequence: TGTGCCAGCAGCCCTCGGACGGGAAGCAATCAGCCCCAGCATTTT. Its translation is CASSPRTGSNQPQHF. Drawing the rest from reference TRBV9 and TRBJ1-5, the complete variable domain is DSGVTQTPKHLITATGQRVTLRCSPRSGDLSVYWYQQSLDQGLQFLIQYYNGEERAKGNILERFSAQQFPDLHSELNLSSLELGDSALYFCASSPRTGSNQPQHFGDGTRLSIL.

The chain has TRBV19 and TRBJ1-6, with 7 bases matching TRBD1. V gave up 6 bases and J gave up 6 bases; unmatched junction bases: 8. The CDR3 is made up of 15 amino acids. The germline V gene has CDR1 LNHDA and CDR2 SQIVND (reference sequence). CDR3 sequence (DNA): TGTGCCAGTAGCGGACAGGTGACGAGTAATTCACCCCTCCACTTT. Translation gives CASSGQVTSNSPLHF.

The chain uses TRBV10-2 and TRBJ2-7, with 11 bases fitting TRBD2. Germline lookup yields CDR1 WSHSY and CDR2 SAAADI. Losses at the gene ends were 8 bases for V and 6 bases for J; bases not matched to a gene: 9. The CDR3 consists of 14 residues. CDR3 bases: TGCGCCAGCCGAGGAATAGCGGGGGGGCCCGAGCAGTACTTC. It translates to CASRGIAGGPEQYF.

The gene calls are TRBV28 and TRBJ2-1, with a weak D call TRBD2 (5 bases). This CDR3 has 17 residues. The V end was cut by 7 bases, the J end by 0 bases, with 19 bases between. CDR1 is MDHEN, CDR2 SYDVKM, per germline. Written as DNA, the CDR3 is TGTGCCAGCAATTCCCCTTGGGAAACTAGCTCCTACAATGAGCAGTTCTTC. It translates to CASNSPWETSSYNEQFF. Using reference TRBV28 and TRBJ2-1 for the parts outside the CDR3, the full variable domain is DVKVTQSSRYLVKRTGEKVFLECVQDMDHENMFWYRQDPGLGLRLIYFSYDVKMKEKGDIPEGYSVSREKKERFSLILESASTNQTSMYLCASNSPWETSSYNEQFFGPGTRLTVL.

The chain uses TRBV10-3 and TRBJ2-3; TRBD2 matches at 10 bases. Trimming took 11 bases from V and 2 from J; bases not matched to a gene: 10. The CDR3 runs 15 residues. Germline CDR1 is ENHRY and CDR2 is SYGVKD. CDR3 sequence: CASGGTSDTTDTQYF. The CDR3 DNA sequence: TGTGCCTCAGGAGGGACTAGCGATACCACAGATACGCAGTATTTT.

The sample holds a few counts of this clone. V usage is TRBV5-8 and J usage is TRBJ1-1; D unresolved. The CDR3 has 14 amino acids. Germline V gives CDR1 SGHTS, CDR2 YDEGEE. Trimming left V 6 bases short and J 0 bases short, with 12 bases between. CDR3 residues: CASMTWILNTEAFF. In DNA, the CDR3 is TGTGCCAGCATGACTTGGATTTTGAACACTGAAGCTTTCTTT.

The V call is TRBV6-4, the J call TRBJ2-6, with D unresolved. The CDR3 is made up of 14 amino acids. In germline, CDR1 is MRHNA, CDR2 SNTAGT. V lost 8 bases and J 1 base, leaving 9 bases between the germline ends. The DNA of the CDR3 is TGTGCCAGCGGTATCGCGTCTGGGGCCAACGTCCTGACTTTC. This sequence encodes CASGIASGANVLTF.

The chain links TRBV5-1 to TRBJ1-1, with 9 nucleotides matching TRBD1. CDR3 length: 13 amino acids. The J segment lost 3 bases and the V segment lost 3 bases, leaving 0 bases of the junction unmatched. The germline V gene has CDR1 SGHRS and CDR2 YFSETQ. This CDR3 is CASSWTGDTEAFF. CDR3 DNA sequence: TGCGCCAGCAGCTGGACAGGGGACACTGAAGCTTTCTTT.

The chain recombines TRBV13 with TRBJ2-1; possibly TRBD2 for D (5 bases). Trimming took 2 bases from V and 1 from J, leaving 12 bases between them. Per germline, CDR1 PRHDT and CDR2 FYEKMQ (reference sequence). The CDR3 covers 16 residues. The CDR3 nucleotides are TGTGCCAGCAGCTTATCAGAGGGCGGGTCCTACAATGAGCAGTTCTTC. It codes for CASSLSEGGSYNEQFF. The full variable domain, with the rest looked up from reference TRBV13 and TRBJ2-1, is AAGVIQSPRHLIKEKRETATLKCYPIPRHDTVYWYQQGPGQDPQFLISFYEKMQSDKGSIPDRFSAQQFSDYHSELNMSSLELGDSALYFCASSLSEGGSYNEQFFGPGTRLTVL.

This chain joins TRBV5-4 and TRBJ1-5; D not resolved. The CDR3 runs 14 residues. The germline V and J ends were trimmed by 4 bases and 5 bases, with 13 bases remaining between them. Germline CDR1 reads SGHNT; CDR2 reads YYREEE (reference sequence). The CDR3 bases are TGTGCCAGCAGCGCCGCGGGGTTCGATCAGCCCCAGCATTTT. This encodes CASSAAGFDQPQHF.

This clone came up once. The J gene is TRBJ2-6, the V gene TRBV9; TRBD1 aligns across 8 bases. Germline values: CDR1 SGDLS, CDR2 YYNGEE. V gave up 2 bases and J gave up 0 bases; unmatched junction bases: 7. CDR3 length: 18 residues. In DNA form, the CDR3 reads TGTGCCAGCAGCGTGGGACAGGCCTTGTTCTCTGGGGCCAACGTCCTGACTTTC. It is translated as CASSVGQALFSGANVLTF.

This clone occurred a few times. The chain joins TRBV5-1 to TRBJ1-5; D may be TRBD1 (6 bases). V lost 0 bases to trimming and J lost 5 bases, with 12 bases between them. CDR1 and CDR2 (germline): SGHRS, YFSETQ. This CDR3 has 15 residues. The DNA for the CDR3 is TGCGCCAGCAGCTTGGAATTGACAGGCCATCAGCCCCAGCATTTT. Translating gives CASSLELTGHQPQHF.

V and J are TRBV18 and TRBJ1-1; a weak D match, TRBD1 (5 bases). Germline-derived CDR1 and CDR2 are KGHSH and LQKENI. V lost 6 bases and J lost 0, with 8 bases in between. The CDR3 runs 13 residues. The CDR3 here is CASSSGLNTEAFF. The CDR3 DNA sequence: TGTGCCAGCTCGTCAGGGCTGAACACTGAAGCTTTCTTT.

CDR3 protein: CASSLVGGSTRGYTF. The CDR3 DNA follows: TGTGCCAGCAGCTTAGTTGGGGGGAGTACGCGCGGCTACACCTTC. This rearrangement joins TRBV7-9 to TRBJ1-2, with D possibly TRBD1 on 5 matching bases. The CDR3 spans 15 residues. CDR1 is SEHNR, CDR2 FQNEAQ, per germline (reference sequence). The ends were cut back, 1 base at V and 8 bases at J, with 17 bases in the middle.

The rearrangement links TRBV10-2 to TRBJ1-1; 11 nucleotides line up with TRBD1. Germline CDR1 and CDR2: WSHSY and SAAADI. CDR3 length: 15 residues. V lost 7 bases, J lost 11 bases, and 15 bases stayed unmatched. The CDR3, as DNA: TGCGCCAGCACGGACAGGGGGCTGCCGGACAACGGTGCTTTCTTT. Translating gives CASTDRGLPDNGAFF.

CDR3 bases: TGTGCCAGCCAGCAGGAATTCTATGGCTACACCTTC. Its translation is CASQQEFYGYTF. This rearrangement joins TRBV12-3 or TRBV12-4 to TRBJ1-2; D is undetermined. Trimming took 8 bases from V and 4 from J, leaving 11 bases between them. There are 12 residues in the CDR3.

The chain combines TRBV6-5 with TRBJ2-1; 11 bases match TRBD2. The CDR3 is 15 residues long. V was clipped by 9 bases and J by 3 bases; unmatched bases: 7. The germline gives CDR1 MNHEY, CDR2 SVGAGI. This CDR3 is CASRLAGQLYNEQFF. For the CDR3, the DNA is TGTGCCAGTCGACTAGCGGGACAACTCTACAATGAGCAGTTCTTC.